Listed below are T cell receptor beta chains from one sample, sequenced in a study of T cells in Graves' hyperthyroidism and ophthalmopathy. In TCRdb, the multiplex PCR reads were re-called with MiXCR into one record per CDR3 protein. The table lists some 350,000 distinct CDR3 sequences, about 16% of them singletons. The sequenced sample was blood. Receptor source: a woman aged 55-75 years with Graves' ophthalmopathy. Both conserved end residues are part of each CDR3. A D gene is named only where the DNA matches it firmly. Not every row has a clone size; where given, it reads once, few, many or a size class.

>-|TRBJ1-5|-|TRBV7-2
TGTGCCAGCAGCTCCAGGGGTCTGAACAATCAGCCCCAGCATTTT
CASSSRGLNNQPQHF
>-|TRBJ1-5|-|TRBV5-8
TGTGCCAGCAGTGCCGGGGTAATCCTCGGGCCCCAGCATTTT
CASSAGVILGPQHF
>-|TRBJ2-6|-|TRBV5-1
TGCGCCAGCAGCTTGTGGGATGGGGCCAACGTCCTGACTTTC
CASSLWDGANVLTF
>-|TRBJ1-3|-|TRBV7-9
TGTGCCCTTAGACAAAGTGGAAACACCATATATTTT
CALRQSGNTIYF
>many|TRBJ2-1|-|TRBV19
TGTGCCAGTAGGACTGAGGCAGGGTCAGTTAATGAGCAGTTCTTC
CASRTEAGSVNEQFF
>many|TRBJ2-1|-|TRBV5-1
TGCGCCAGCAGCTTGGACAGGCCTAGTTACAATGAGCAGTTCTTC
CASSLDRPSYNEQFF
>-|TRBJ2-2|TRBD2|TRBV18
TGTGCCAGCTCACCGACTAGCGGACCATCGAACACCGGGGAGCTGTTTTTT
CASSPTSGPSNTGELFF
>many|TRBJ2-7|TRBD2|TRBV5-1
TGCGCCAGCAGCTTGGGTGAGCTAGCGGAGAGATACGAGCAGTACTTC
CASSLGELAERYEQYF
>many|TRBJ1-4|TRBD1|TRBV3-1
TGTGCCAGCAGCCACCGGGACAGGTGGGGGGAAAAACTGTTTTTT
CASSHRDRWGEKLFF
>many|TRBJ2-1|TRBD2|TRBV27
TGTGCCAGCAGTTTTAACGTAGGTGTGGGGACTAGGGTTGCCGGGAGCTCCTACAATGAGCAGTTCTTC
CASSFNVGVGTRVAGSSYNEQFF
>few|TRBJ2-2|-|TRBV10-3
TGTGCCATCAGTGAGATACACCTGGGCGGGGAGCTGTTTTTT
CAISEIHLGGELFF
>-|TRBJ1-1|-|TRBV6-1
TGTGCCAGCAGCCTACCTCCCGCGAGGGGTGGGAGGAGCACTGAAGCTTTCTTT
CASSLPPARGGRSTEAFF
>few|TRBJ1-1|TRBD1|TRBV19
TGTGCCAGTACCTCTTCCACAGGGGTGATGAACACTGAAGCTTTCTTT
CASTSSTGVMNTEAFF
>many|TRBJ2-6|TRBD1|TRBV11-2
TGTGCCAGCAGCCGGACCATGGTCGGCAACCCAGGACAGGGGAACTCTGGGGCCAACGTCCTGACTTTC
CASSRTMVGNPGQGNSGANVLTF
>few|TRBJ2-1|-|TRBV27
TGTGCCAGCAGTTTATTTTTACAGGGTTGGAATGAGCAGTTCTTC
CASSLFLQGWNEQFF
>-|TRBJ1-1|-|TRBV6-1
TGTGCCAGCAGTCCACAGGTCCTAGCTGGCACTGAAGCTTTCTTT
CASSPQVLAGTEAFF
>few|TRBJ2-1|-|TRBV7-9
TGTGCCAGCAGCCCACAGGCTCACGCGTACAATGAGCAGTTCTTC
CASSPQAHAYNEQFF
>-|TRBJ2-2|-|TRBV5-6
TGTGCCAGCAGCCGCAAGACCAGACGTACCGGGGAGCTGTTTTTT
CASSRKTRRTGELFF
>-|TRBJ1-1|-|TRBV12-3/TRBV12-4
TGTGCCAGCAGTTTTAGGGCGCGAGCTTTCTTT
CASSFRARAFF
>many|TRBJ2-5|-|TRBV11-2
TGTGCCAGCAGACAGCAAGAGACCCAGTACTTC
CASRQQETQYF
>many|TRBJ2-3|TRBD2|TRBV29-1
TGCAGCGTTGACGGGCTAGCGGGAGTTACAGATACGCAGTATTTT
CSVDGLAGVTDTQYF
>many|TRBJ1-2|-|TRBV12-5
TGTGCTAGTGGTTTGACCCCGGGACACTACACCTTC
CASGLTPGHYTF
>few|TRBJ1-2|-|TRBV4-1
TGCGCCAGCAGCCAAGTCGGCAGTGGAAAAGGCTACACCTTC
CASSQVGSGKGYTF
>many|TRBJ1-6|-|TRBV5-1
TGCGCCAGCAGCTTGGAAGGGGGGGGCGTCAATTCACCCCTCCACTTT
CASSLEGGGVNSPLHF
>-|TRBJ2-7|-|TRBV2
TGTGCCAACATGCCCCGCTCGCGGGGCGAGCAGTACTTC
CANMPRSRGEQYF
>many|TRBJ1-2|-|TRBV27
TGTGCCAGCAGTCGGCTCGGCGGGGTTAGGTATGGCTACACCTTC
CASSRLGGVRYGYTF
>many|TRBJ2-7|-|TRBV2
TGTGCCAGCAGTGAAGCGTTCGGCAGGGGGGGGGAGCAGTACTTC
CASSEAFGRGGEQYF
>few|TRBJ2-7|TRBD1|TRBV7-6
TGTGCCAGCAGCTGGGGGACAGGGGACGCAAAACCTTACGAGCAGTACTTC
CASSWGTGDAKPYEQYF
>many|TRBJ1-1|-|TRBV12-3/TRBV12-4
TGTGCCAGCACCCCCGGGGGTGAGAAAGCTTTCTTT
CASTPGGEKAFF
>many|TRBJ2-1|TRBD1|TRBV20-1
TGCAGTGCCATTCCGGGACAGGCTACTGATGAGCAGTTCTTC
CSAIPGQATDEQFF
>few|TRBJ2-5|-|TRBV10-2
TGCGCCAGCAAGTCTGAGTACCAAGAGACCCAGTACTTC
CASKSEYQETQYF
>-|TRBJ2-1|-|TRBV9
TGTGCCAGCAGCTTCCTGGCGGGACCACCCTACAATGAGCAGTTCTTC
CASSFLAGPPYNEQFF
>many|TRBJ2-3|-|TRBV5-1
TGCGCCAGCAGCTTTCTGGACAGCACAGATACGCAGTATTTT
CASSFLDSTDTQYF
>many|TRBJ2-7|-|TRBV6-2/TRBV6-3
TGTGCCAGCAGTCCGACAGTCTACGAGCAGTACTTC
CASSPTVYEQYF
>-|TRBJ2-7|-|TRBV19
TGTGCCAGTAGTACCCGGGACACCTACGAGCAGTACTTC
CASSTRDTYEQYF
>-|TRBJ2-3|-|TRBV11-2
TGTGCCAGCAGCTTGAAGGGGGGAGATACGCAGTATTTT
CASSLKGGDTQYF
>many|TRBJ2-7|-|TRBV5-1
TGCGCCAGCAGCTTGGTCATGAGCTCCTACGAGCAGTACTTC
CASSLVMSSYEQYF
>many|TRBJ2-7|TRBD1|TRBV7-8
TGTGCCAGCAGCTTAGGGGACAGGAACGAGCAGTACTTC
CASSLGDRNEQYF
>many|TRBJ2-3|TRBD1|TRBV27
TGTGCCAGCAGTCCCCGACAGGGTATTGGCCCAGATACGCAGTATTTT
CASSPRQGIGPDTQYF
>-|TRBJ1-3|-|TRBV3-1
TGTGCCAGCAGCCAAGGACAGGACCCTGGAAACACCATATATTTT
CASSQGQDPGNTIYF
>-|TRBJ2-1|TRBD2|TRBV19
TGTGCCAGTAGTGCGGGGGGGCTGAGCTCCTACAATGAGCAGTTCTTC
CASSAGGLSSYNEQFF
>many|TRBJ2-7|-|TRBV28
TGTGCCAGCACAGGACGGGAAACCTACGAGCAGTACTTC
CASTGRETYEQYF
>many|TRBJ2-7|TRBD2|TRBV5-1
TGCGCCAGCAGCACGGGACTAGCGGGAGGGACCCCCTACGAGCAGTACTTC
CASSTGLAGGTPYEQYF
>many|TRBJ1-5|-|TRBV2
TGTGCCAGCAGGGACTTTAGCAATCAGCCCCAGCATTTT
CASRDFSNQPQHF
>many|TRBJ2-5|TRBD1|TRBV7-2
TGTGCCAGCAGCCGGAGGACAGGCGGAGAGACCCAGTACTTC
CASSRRTGGETQYF
>many|TRBJ1-4|-|TRBV2
TGTGCCAGCAGTGAGCGCACAGGGTATGATAATGAAAAACTGTTTTTT
CASSERTGYDNEKLFF
>many|TRBJ1-1|-|TRBV7-8
TGTGCCAGCAGCCCCCCCCTATATATGAACACTGAAGCTTTCTTT
CASSPPLYMNTEAFF
>-|TRBJ1-6|-|TRBV6-2/TRBV6-3
TGTGCCAGCCGATTGGACAGCTACTCCTATAATTCACCCCTCCACTTT
CASRLDSYSYNSPLHF
>many|TRBJ2-3|TRBD2|TRBV18
TGTGCCAGCTCACCACCGGGCCTAGCGGGAGCAGCAGATACGCAGTATTTT
CASSPPGLAGAADTQYF
>-|TRBJ2-5|TRBD2|TRBV20-1
TGCAGTGCCCGAGTGGGGTCTAGCGGGGGGAGGACCCAGTACTTC
CSARVGSSGGRTQYF
>few|TRBJ2-7|-|TRBV11-2
TGTGCCACGACTATCGGGCAGGGGAGAGGAGAGCAGTACTTC
CATTIGQGRGEQYF
>few|TRBJ2-1|-|TRBV6-5
TGTGCCAGCAGTTACTTAGGGACGAACAATGAGCAGTTCTTC
CASSYLGTNNEQFF
>many|TRBJ2-3|-|TRBV7-8
TGTGCCAGCAGCAGCCCAGCTGGCACGGATACGCAGTATTTT
CASSSPAGTDTQYF
>-|TRBJ1-2|-|TRBV20-1
TGCAGTGCCACCGCCGACAGGCTCTATGGCTACACCTTC
CSATADRLYGYTF
>many|TRBJ2-7|-|TRBV9
TGTGCCAGCAGCGTGAACGCCTGGGGGAGCTACGAGCAGTACTTC
CASSVNAWGSYEQYF
>many|TRBJ1-1|-|TRBV3-1
TGTGCCAGCAGCCAAGTGAGGGGGAACACTGAAGCTTTCTTT
CASSQVRGNTEAFF
>-|TRBJ1-1|TRBD1|TRBV20-1
TGCAGTGCTACCAGACAGGGGCCTGAAGCTTTCTTT
CSATRQGPEAFF
>many|TRBJ2-4|-|TRBV7-6
TGTGCCAGCAGCCCGGCCGCGACCGGGGGCAAAAACATTCAGTACTTC
CASSPAATGGKNIQYF
>-|TRBJ2-7|-|TRBV6-2/TRBV6-3
TGTGCCAGCAGTTACTCAGCGGTATCTCTCGAGCAGTACTTC
CASSYSAVSLEQYF